The 18 T cell receptor beta chains reported below all come from one sample, sequenced in a study of T cell responses to AZD1222 COVID-19 vaccine. This table comes from immunoSEQ multiplex PCR, and its TCRdb copy is limited to in-frame clones, with some not included. Among fewer than 120,000 clones listed, just under 95% were seen once. Sequences were derived from peripheral blood, sampled 28 days after the second AZD1222 dose. These receptors came from an adult who received the AZD1222 COVID-19 vaccine.

The chain employs TRBV4-3 and TRBJ2-3; D is tentatively TRBD1 or TRBD2 (5 bases each). CDR3 size: 13 residues. The germline V gene has CDR1 LGHNA and CDR2 YSLEER. V was pared by 8 bases and J by 2 bases, with 11 bases between. This chain's CDR3 is CASSGQNTDTQYF. DNA for the CDR3: TGCGCCAGCTCGGGGCAGAACACAGATACGCAGTATTTT.

This rearrangement joins TRBV5-1 to TRBJ1-3; TRBD1 matches at 7 bases. CDR1 and CDR2 (germline): SGHRS, YFSETQ. The CDR3 is 16 amino acids. V shed 1 base and J 5 bases; nucleotides not matched to a gene: 9. The CDR3 reads CASSLFSGGRRNTIYF. The CDR3 DNA is TGCGCCAGCAGCTTGTTTTCAGGGGGTCGAAGAAACACCATATATTTT.

This clone was seen only a few times. The chain couples TRBV6-2 or TRBV6-3 to TRBJ2-2; no firm D call. Between the trimmed V and J ends, which lost 6 bases and 0 bases, there was a span of 8 bases. Germline CDR1 reads MNHEY; CDR2 reads SVGEGT. The CDR3 covers 14 residues. The chain's CDR3 is CASSRASNTGELFF. CDR3 bases: TGTGCCAGCAGCCGGGCTTCGAACACCGGGGAGCTGTTTTTT.

The rearrangement joins TRBV5-6 to TRBJ1-1; possible D gene TRBD1, 6 bases. The CDR3 length is 13 residues. Germline V CDR1 and CDR2: SGHDT, YYEEEE. Between the trimmed V and J ends, which lost 2 bases and 3 bases, there was a span of 8 bases. CDR3: CASSFNRDTEAFF. CDR3 coding DNA: TGTGCCAGCAGCTTCAACAGGGACACTGAAGCTTTCTTT.

The CDR3 region has the DNA TGCGCCAGCAGCTTGGGGACGACAGGTTCAGGTCAGCCCCAGCATTTT. Translating gives CASSLGTTGSGQPQHF. The V gene is TRBV5-1, the J gene TRBJ1-5, with D possibly TRBD1 on 6 matching bases. CDR1 is SGHRS, CDR2 YFSETQ, per germline. The CDR3 has 16 amino acids. The germline V and J ends were trimmed by 0 bases and 6 bases, with 16 bases remaining between them. The variable domain in full, with the rest retrieved from reference TRBV5-1 and TRBJ1-5, is KAGVTQTPRYLIKTRGQQVTLSCSPISGHRSVSWYQQTPGQGLQFLFEYFSETQRNKGNFPGRFSGRQFSNSRSEMNVSTLELGDSALYLCASSLGTTGSGQPQHFGDGTRLSIL.

The chain has TRBV7-8 and TRBJ1-5; D is ambiguous. V gave up 1 base and J gave up 6 bases, with 13 bases separating them. The CDR3 has 15 amino acids. Germline assignment: CDR1 SGHVS and CDR2 FQNEAQ. CDR3 sequence reads: CASSLVTSRVQPQHF. CDR3 coding DNA: TGTGCCAGCAGCTTAGTCACCTCACGGGTTCAGCCCCAGCATTTT.

The chain recombines TRBV10-3 with TRBJ2-3; D could derive from TRBD1 or TRBD2 (5 bases each). The ends were cut back, 2 bases at V and 0 bases at J, with 9 bases in the middle. The CDR3 loop spans 15 amino acids. Looked up from germline, CDR1 is ENHRY and CDR2 is SYGVKD. The CDR3 protein is CAISEGGPSTDTQYF. The CDR3 nucleotides are TGTGCCATCAGTGAGGGGGGACCTAGCACAGATACGCAGTATTTT.

The chain recombines TRBV11-1 with TRBJ1-1; D not resolved. In germline, CDR1 is SGHAT, CDR2 FQDESV (reference sequence). CDR3 length: 16 amino acids. Trimming removed 2 bases from V and 7 bases from J, with 20 bases in between. The CDR3 DNA follows: TGTGCCAGCAGCTTATCGGGAGGACGTCCTTATGTTGAAGCTTTCTTT. It is translated as CASSLSGGRPYVEAFF.

J is TRBJ2-7 and V is TRBV9, with D perhaps assigned TRBD1 or TRBD2 (5 bases each). The germline CDR1 and CDR2 sequences are SGDLS and YYNGEE. This CDR3 comprises 13 residues. The germline V and J ends were trimmed by 2 bases and 7 bases, with 13 bases remaining between them. The CDR3, as DNA: TGTGCCAGCAGCGTGGCCTCTGGGGGAGAGCAGTACTTC. It translates to CASSVASGGEQYF.

The chain combines TRBV2 with TRBJ1-5; 7 bases agree with TRBD1. There are 15 residues in the CDR3. V was pared by 6 bases and J by 3 bases, with 8 bases of the junction left unmatched. Germline values: CDR1 SNHLY, CDR2 FYNNEI. CDR3 in amino acids: CASRSGTAVNQPQHF. The CDR3 bases are TGTGCCAGCAGATCCGGGACAGCAGTCAATCAGCCCCAGCATTTT.

The V and J genes are TRBV14 and TRBJ1-2; 8 positions match TRBD1. CDR1 SGHDN and CDR2 FVKESK come from the germline V gene. J lost 8 bases, V lost 3 bases, and 11 bases had no gene match. The CDR3 is 15 residues long. As DNA, the CDR3 is TGTGCCAGCAGCCACCCGGGACAGGAATGGTTCGGCTACACCTTC. Translating gives CASSHPGQEWFGYTF.

This clone came up a few times. The chain has TRBV7-9 and TRBJ1-6, with D perhaps matching TRBD1 (5 bases). V dropped 0 bases and J dropped 9 bases, with 12 bases sitting between them. CDR3 length: 15 amino acids. The germline gives CDR1 SEHNR, CDR2 FQNEAQ (reference sequence). The CDR3 DNA is TGTGCCAGCAGCTTAGCGTGGCAGGGTCGTTCACCCCTCCACTTT. Its translation is CASSLAWQGRSPLHF. Supplemented by reference TRBV7-9 and TRBJ1-6, the full variable domain reads DTGVSQNPRHKITKRGQNVTFRCDPISEHNRLYWYRQTLGQGPEFLTYFQNEAQLEKSRLLSDRFSAERPKGSFSTLEIQRTEQGDSAMYLCASSLAWQGRSPLHFGNGTRLTVT.

The chain is built from TRBV7-6 and TRBJ1-1; tentative D call: TRBD1 (6 bases). The germline V gene has CDR1 SGHVS and CDR2 FNYEAQ. This CDR3 has 15 amino acids. V was clipped by 3 bases and J by 4 bases, with 15 bases between them. This chain's CDR3 is CASSFLGRGGTEAFF. The DNA of the CDR3 is TGTGCCAGCAGCTTCCTCGGTAGGGGGGGCACTGAAGCTTTCTTT.

The CDR3 is CATSSGQGSYGYTF. The DNA for the CDR3 is TGTGCCACCAGCAGCGGACAGGGCTCATATGGCTACACCTTC. The chain couples TRBV15 to TRBJ1-2; 8 bases fit TRBD1. J gave up 5 bases and V 3 bases, and 5 bases lay outside the gene matches. From germline, CDR1 is LNHNV and CDR2 YYDKDF (reference sequence). This CDR3 has 14 amino acids. The full variable domain, completed using reference TRBV15 and TRBJ1-2, is DAMVIQNPRYQVTQFGKPVTLSCSQTLNHNVMYWYQQKSSQAPKLLFHYYDKDFNNEADTPDNFQSRRPNTSFCFLDIRSPGLGDTAMYLCATSSGQGSYGYTFGSGTRLTVV.

The V gene is TRBV19, the J gene TRBJ2-1, with a possible D match to TRBD1 (5 bases). The V and J ends lost 6 bases and 16 bases respectively, with 10 bases between them. CDR1 and CDR2 from the germline V gene are LNHDA and SQIVND (reference sequence). The CDR3 is 9 amino acids. CDR3 sequence: CASSQGVFF. The CDR3 DNA reads TGTGCCAGTAGCCAGGGTGTTTTCTTC. The full variable domain, rest sourced from reference TRBV19 and TRBJ2-1, is DGGITQSPKYLFRKEGQNVTLSCEQNLNHDAMYWYRQDPGQGLRLIYYSQIVNDFQKGDIAEGYSVSREKKESFPLTVTSAQKNPTAFYLCASSQGVFFGPGTRLTVL.

The rearrangement links TRBV6-1 to TRBJ1-4, with a possible D match to TRBD1 (6 bases). Between the trimmed V and J ends, which lost 2 bases and 8 bases, there was a span of 15 bases. The CDR3 is 15 residues long. Per germline, CDR1 MNHNS and CDR2 SASEGT. CDR3 nucleotides: TGTGCCAGCAGTGAACGTTTAGTAGGACAGGAAAAACTGTTTTTT. It translates to CASSERLVGQEKLFF.

The V call is TRBV7-2, the J call TRBJ2-2, with TRBD1 as a possible D gene (6 bases). Germline-derived CDR1 and CDR2 are SGHTA and FQGNSA. The CDR3 totals 14 residues. The germline V and J ends were trimmed by 5 bases and 4 bases, with 11 bases remaining between them. The CDR3 nucleotides read TGTGCCAGCAGCCCGAAACAGGGCACCGGGGAGCTGTTTTTT. It yields the protein CASSPKQGTGELFF.

The chain joins TRBV10-1 to TRBJ2-1, with 8 bases aligning to TRBD1. V shed 6 bases and J 3 bases; nucleotides not matched to a gene: 4. The germline CDR1 and CDR2 sequences are WNHNN and SYGVQD (reference sequence). This CDR3 comprises 14 residues. The chain's CDR3 is CASSLGQDYNEQFF. CDR3 DNA sequence: TGCGCCAGCAGCCTGGGACAGGACTACAATGAGCAGTTCTTC.